This T cell receptor beta chain was sequenced for a study of T cell repertoires in cytomegalovirus infection. Germline lookup yields CDR1 WSHSY and CDR2 SAAADI. The CDR3 loop spans 14 amino acids. V shed 6 bases, J shed 3 bases, and the junction held 4 bases outside the gene matches. TCRdb analysed the reads with MiXCR anew, one entry per CDR3 protein. The table records approximately 550,000 distinct CDR3 sequences, 16% of them present only once. The chain joins TRBV10-2 to TRBJ2-3; 9 nucleotides line up with TRBD2. The sequencing input was CD8+ T cells from PBMCs. This receptor was taken from a human donor in good health (CMV status not recorded). Some clones in this sample may be carry-over from other donors' samples. The CDR3 protein is CASSDAGGTDTQYF. The CDR3 DNA follows: TGCGCCAGCAGCGACGCGGGGGGGACAGATACGCAGTATTTT.